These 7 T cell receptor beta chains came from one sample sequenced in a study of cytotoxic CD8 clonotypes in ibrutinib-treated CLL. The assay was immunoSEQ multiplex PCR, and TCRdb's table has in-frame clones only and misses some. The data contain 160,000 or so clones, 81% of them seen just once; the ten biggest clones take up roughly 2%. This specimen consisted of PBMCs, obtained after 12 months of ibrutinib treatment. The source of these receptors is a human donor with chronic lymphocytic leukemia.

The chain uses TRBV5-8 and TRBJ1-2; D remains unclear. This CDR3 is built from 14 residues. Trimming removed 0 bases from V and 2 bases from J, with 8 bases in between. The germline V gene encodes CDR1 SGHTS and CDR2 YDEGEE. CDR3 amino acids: CASSLGTGNYGYTF. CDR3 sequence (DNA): TGTGCCAGCAGCTTGGGAACGGGGAACTATGGCTACACCTTC.

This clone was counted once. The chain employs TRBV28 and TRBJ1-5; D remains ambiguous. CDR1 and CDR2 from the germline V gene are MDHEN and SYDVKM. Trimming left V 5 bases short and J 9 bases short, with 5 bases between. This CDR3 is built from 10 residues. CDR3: CASSEGPQHF. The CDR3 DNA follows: TGTGCCAGCAGTGAGGGGCCCCAGCATTTT.

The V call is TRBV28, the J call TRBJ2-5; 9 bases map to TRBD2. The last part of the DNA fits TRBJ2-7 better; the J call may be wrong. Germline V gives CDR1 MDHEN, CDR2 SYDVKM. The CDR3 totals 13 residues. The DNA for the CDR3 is TGTGCCAGTAAAGCGGGAGGCCATGGCGAGCAGTACTTC. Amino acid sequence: CASKAGGHGEQYF.

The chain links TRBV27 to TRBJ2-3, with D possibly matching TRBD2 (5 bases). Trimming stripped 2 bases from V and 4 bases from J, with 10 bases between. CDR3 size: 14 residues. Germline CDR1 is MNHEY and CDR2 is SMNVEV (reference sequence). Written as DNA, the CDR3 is TGTGCCAGCAGTTTAAGGGAGCCAGCAGATACGCAGTATTTT. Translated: CASSLREPADTQYF.

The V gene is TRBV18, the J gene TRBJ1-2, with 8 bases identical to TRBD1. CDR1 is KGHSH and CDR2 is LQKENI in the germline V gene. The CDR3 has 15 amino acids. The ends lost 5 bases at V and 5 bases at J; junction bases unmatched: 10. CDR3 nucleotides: TGTGCCAGCTCATCCGGACAGGGTCGCTTATATGGCTACACCTTC. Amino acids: CASSSGQGRLYGYTF.

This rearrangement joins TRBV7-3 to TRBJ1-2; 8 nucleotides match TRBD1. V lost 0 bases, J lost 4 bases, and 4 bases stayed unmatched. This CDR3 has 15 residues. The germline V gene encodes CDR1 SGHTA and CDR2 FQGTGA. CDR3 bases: TGTGCCAGCAGCTTAACGTGGACAGGGATCTATGGCTACACCTTC. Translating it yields CASSLTWTGIYGYTF.

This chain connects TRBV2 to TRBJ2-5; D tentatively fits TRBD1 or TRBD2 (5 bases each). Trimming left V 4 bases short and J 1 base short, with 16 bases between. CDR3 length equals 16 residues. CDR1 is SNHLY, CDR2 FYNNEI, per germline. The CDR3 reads CASSAWDPRLQETQYF. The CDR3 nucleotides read TGTGCCAGCAGTGCCTGGGACCCTCGCCTCCAAGAGACCCAGTACTTC.